This T cell receptor beta chain was observed in a study of blood T cell repertoires in COVID-19. Study-level background: The study drew acute and convalescent COVID-19 samples from the United States, Italy and Spain.

Clones were sequenced by immunoSEQ multiplex PCR, and TCRdb holds only the in-frame ones, with some missing. Of 350,000 to 500,000 clones in the sample, about 90% were seen once. One Seattle source followed patients from active infection through their disease course. CDR3 size: 14 residues. V shed 3 bases and J shed 0 bases, with 8 bases lying between them. CDR1 is SGHNT and CDR2 is YYREEE in the germline V gene (reference sequence). The sequenced material came from peripheral blood. This receptor was taken from a man aged 18 to 29 with COVID-19, enrolled during active disease. The V and J genes are TRBV5-4 and TRBJ2-3; D might be TRBD2 (5 bases). CDR3 residues: CASSSGGSTDTQYF. CDR3 DNA sequence: TGTGCCAGCAGCTCAGGCGGGAGCACAGATACGCAGTATTTT.